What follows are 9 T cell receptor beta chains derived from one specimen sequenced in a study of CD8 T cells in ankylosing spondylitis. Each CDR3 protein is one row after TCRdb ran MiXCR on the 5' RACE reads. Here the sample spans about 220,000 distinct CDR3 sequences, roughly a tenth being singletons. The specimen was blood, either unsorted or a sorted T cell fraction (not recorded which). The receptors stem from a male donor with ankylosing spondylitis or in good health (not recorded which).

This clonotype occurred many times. CDR3 protein: CASSFLLTDTQYF. CDR3 bases: TGTGCCAGCAGCTTCCTATTGACAGATACGCAGTATTTT. The chain carries TRBV7-2 and TRBJ2-3; no definite D call. The CDR3 has 13 amino acids. Trimming pared 3 bases from V and 3 bases from J, leaving 7 bases between. Per the germline V gene, CDR1 is SGHTA and CDR2 is FQGNSA.

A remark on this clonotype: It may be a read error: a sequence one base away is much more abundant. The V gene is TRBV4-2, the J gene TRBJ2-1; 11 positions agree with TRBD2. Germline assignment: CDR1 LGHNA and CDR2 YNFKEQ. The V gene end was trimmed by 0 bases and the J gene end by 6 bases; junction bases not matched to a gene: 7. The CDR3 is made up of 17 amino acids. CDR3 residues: CASSQEGLAVRFNEQFF. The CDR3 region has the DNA TGTGCCAGCAGCCAAGAGGGACTAGCGGTGAGATTCAATGAGCAGTTCTTC.

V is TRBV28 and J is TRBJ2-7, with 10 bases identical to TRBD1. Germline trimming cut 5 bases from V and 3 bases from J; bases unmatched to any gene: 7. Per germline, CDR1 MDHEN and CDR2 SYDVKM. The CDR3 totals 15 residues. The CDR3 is CASSQPGQGFYEQYF. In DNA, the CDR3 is TGTGCCAGCAGTCAACCGGGACAGGGGTTCTACGAGCAGTACTTC.

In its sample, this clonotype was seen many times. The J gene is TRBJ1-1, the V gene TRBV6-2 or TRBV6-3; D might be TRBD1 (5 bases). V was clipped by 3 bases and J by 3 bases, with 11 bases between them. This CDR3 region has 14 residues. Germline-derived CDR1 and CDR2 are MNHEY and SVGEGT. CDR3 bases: TGTGCCAGCAGTTATAAGGGGTCGGACACTGAAGCTTTCTTT. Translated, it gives CASSYKGSDTEAFF.

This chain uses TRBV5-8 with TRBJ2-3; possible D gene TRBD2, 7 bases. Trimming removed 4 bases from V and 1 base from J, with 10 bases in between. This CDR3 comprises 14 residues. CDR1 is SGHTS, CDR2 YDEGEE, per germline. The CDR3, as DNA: TGTGCCAGCAGCCGCGGGGGCCGCACAGATACGCAGTATTTT. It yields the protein CASSRGGRTDTQYF.

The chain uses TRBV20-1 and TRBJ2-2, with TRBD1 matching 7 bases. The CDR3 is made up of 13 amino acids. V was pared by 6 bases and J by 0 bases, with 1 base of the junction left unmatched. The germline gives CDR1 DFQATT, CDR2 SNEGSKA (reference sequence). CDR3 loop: CSAGQANTGELFF. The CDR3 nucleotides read TGCAGTGCCGGACAGGCGAACACCGGGGAGCTGTTTTTT.

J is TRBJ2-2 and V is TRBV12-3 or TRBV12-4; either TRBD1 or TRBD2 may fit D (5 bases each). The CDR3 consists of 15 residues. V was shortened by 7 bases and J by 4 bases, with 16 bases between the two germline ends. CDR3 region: CASTERGTTTGELFF. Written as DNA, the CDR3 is TGTGCCAGCACCGAACGGGGCACGACCACCGGGGAGCTGTTTTTT.

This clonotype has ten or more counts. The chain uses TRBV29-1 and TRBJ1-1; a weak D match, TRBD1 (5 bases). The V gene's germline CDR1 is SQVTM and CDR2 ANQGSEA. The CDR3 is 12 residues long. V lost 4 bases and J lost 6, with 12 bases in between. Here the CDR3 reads CSVVQGGAEAFF. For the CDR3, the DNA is TGCAGCGTTGTGCAGGGTGGCGCTGAAGCTTTCTTT.

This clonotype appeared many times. The CDR3 here is CASSPGQFNYGYTF. In nucleotides, the CDR3 is TGTGCCAGCAGCCCTGGACAGTTTAACTATGGCTACACCTTC. The gene calls are TRBV12-3 or TRBV12-4 and TRBJ1-2; tentative D call: TRBD1 (6 bases). There are 14 residues in the CDR3. Trimming removed 6 bases at V and 1 base at J, with 12 bases between.